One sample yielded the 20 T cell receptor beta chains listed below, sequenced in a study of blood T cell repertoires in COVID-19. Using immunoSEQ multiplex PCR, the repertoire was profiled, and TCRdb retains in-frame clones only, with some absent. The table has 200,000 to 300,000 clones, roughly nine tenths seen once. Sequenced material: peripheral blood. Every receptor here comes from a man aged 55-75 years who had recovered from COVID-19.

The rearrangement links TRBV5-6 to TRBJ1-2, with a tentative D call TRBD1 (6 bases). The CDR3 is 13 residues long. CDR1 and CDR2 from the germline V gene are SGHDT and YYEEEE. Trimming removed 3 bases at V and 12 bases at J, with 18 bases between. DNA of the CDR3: TGTGCCAGCAGCTCGAGGGGGGGGCTGCGGAACACCTTC. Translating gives CASSSRGGLRNTF.

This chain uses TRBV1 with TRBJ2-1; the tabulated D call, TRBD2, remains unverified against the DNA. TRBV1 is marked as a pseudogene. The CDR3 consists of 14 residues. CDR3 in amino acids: CTSMVTLAGYEQFF. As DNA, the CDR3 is TGCACCAGCATGGTAACCCTAGCGGGGTATGAGCAGTTCTTC.

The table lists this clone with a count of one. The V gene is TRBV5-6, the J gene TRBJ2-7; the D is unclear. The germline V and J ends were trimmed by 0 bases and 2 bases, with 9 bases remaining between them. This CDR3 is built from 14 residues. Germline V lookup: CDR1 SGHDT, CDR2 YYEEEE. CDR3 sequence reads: CASSLGGTTYEQYF. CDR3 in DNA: TGTGCCAGCAGCTTGGGTGGCACCACCTACGAGCAGTACTTC.

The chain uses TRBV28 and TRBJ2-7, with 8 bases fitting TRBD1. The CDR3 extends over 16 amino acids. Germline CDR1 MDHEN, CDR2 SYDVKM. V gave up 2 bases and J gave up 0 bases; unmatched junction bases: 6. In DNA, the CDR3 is TGTGCCAGCAGTTTAACGGACAGGGTCAGCTCCTACGAGCAGTACTTC. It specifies CASSLTDRVSSYEQYF.

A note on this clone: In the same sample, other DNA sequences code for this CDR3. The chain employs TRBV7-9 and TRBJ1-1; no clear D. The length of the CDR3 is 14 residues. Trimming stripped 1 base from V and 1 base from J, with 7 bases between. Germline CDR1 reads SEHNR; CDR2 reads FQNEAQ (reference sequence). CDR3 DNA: TGTGCCAGCAGCTTAGTGGCTGAGAACACTGAAGCTTTCTTT. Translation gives CASSLVAENTEAFF.

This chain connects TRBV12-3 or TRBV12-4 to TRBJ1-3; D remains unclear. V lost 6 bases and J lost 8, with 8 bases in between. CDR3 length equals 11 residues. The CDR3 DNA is TGTGCCAGCAGCCTAGGAGACACCATATATTTT. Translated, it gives CASSLGDTIYF.

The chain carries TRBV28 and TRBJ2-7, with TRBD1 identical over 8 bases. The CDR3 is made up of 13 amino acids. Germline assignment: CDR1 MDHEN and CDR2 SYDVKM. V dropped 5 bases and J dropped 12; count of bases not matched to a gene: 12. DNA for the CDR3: TGTGCCAGCAGTGTAGGACAGGGCCCCCTGATGTACTTC. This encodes CASSVGQGPLMYF.

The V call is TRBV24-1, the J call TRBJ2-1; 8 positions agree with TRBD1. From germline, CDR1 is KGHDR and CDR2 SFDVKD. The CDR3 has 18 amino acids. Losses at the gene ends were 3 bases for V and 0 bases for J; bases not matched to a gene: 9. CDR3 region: CATSDPDRGYGSYNEQFF. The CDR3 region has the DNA TGTGCCACCAGTGATCCTGACAGGGGCTATGGCTCCTACAATGAGCAGTTCTTC.

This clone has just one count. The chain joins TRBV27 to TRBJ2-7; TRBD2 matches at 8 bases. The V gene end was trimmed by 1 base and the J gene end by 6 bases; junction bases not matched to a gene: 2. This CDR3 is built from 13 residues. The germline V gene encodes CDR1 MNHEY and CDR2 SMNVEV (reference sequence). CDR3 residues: CASSLYGGGEQYF. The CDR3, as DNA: TGTGCCAGCAGTTTATACGGGGGGGGCGAGCAGTACTTC.

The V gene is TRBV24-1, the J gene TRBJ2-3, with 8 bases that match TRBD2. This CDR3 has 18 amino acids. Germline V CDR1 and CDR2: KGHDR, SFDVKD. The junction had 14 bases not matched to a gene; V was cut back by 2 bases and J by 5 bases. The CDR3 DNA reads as TGTGCCACCAGTGATTCTCGGGGACTAGGAGTTGGGCGAGATACGCAGTATTTT. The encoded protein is CATSDSRGLGVGRDTQYF.

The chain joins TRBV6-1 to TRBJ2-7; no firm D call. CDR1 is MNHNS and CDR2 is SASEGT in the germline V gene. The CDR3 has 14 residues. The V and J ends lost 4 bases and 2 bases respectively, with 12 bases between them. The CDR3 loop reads CASSARSPTYEQYF. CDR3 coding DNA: TGTGCCAGCAGTGCCCGGTCCCCGACCTACGAGCAGTACTTC.

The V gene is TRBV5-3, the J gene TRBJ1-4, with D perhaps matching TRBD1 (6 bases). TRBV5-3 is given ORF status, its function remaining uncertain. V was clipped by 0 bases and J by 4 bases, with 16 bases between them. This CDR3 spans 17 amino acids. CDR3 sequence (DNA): TGTGCCAGAAGCTTGGCGGGACACAGCAAAAATAATGAAAAACTGTTTTTT. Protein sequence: CARSLAGHSKNNEKLFF.

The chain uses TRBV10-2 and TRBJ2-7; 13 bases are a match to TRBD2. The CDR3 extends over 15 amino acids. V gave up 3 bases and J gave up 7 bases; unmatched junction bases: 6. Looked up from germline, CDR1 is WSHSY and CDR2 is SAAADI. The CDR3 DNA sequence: TGCGCCAGCAGTGATCCCGGACTAGCGGGGGTAGAGCAGTACTTC. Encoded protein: CASSDPGLAGVEQYF.

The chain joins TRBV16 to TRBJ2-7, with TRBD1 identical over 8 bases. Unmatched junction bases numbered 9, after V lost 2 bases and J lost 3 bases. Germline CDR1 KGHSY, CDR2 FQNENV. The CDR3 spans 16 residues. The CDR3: CASSQIMGTGNYEQYF. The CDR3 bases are TGTGCCAGCAGCCAAATTATGGGGACAGGAAACTACGAGCAGTACTTC.

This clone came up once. CDR3 nucleotide sequence: TGTGCCAGCTCACCACGGTTAGTTGATCGGACAGGGGAGAGAGAGACCCAGTACTTC. The encoded protein is CASSPRLVDRTGERETQYF. The genes are TRBV18 and TRBJ2-5, with TRBD1 matching 9 bases. Germline V gene data show CDR1 as KGHSH and CDR2 as LQKENI. The CDR3 has 19 residues. V gave up 1 base and J gave up 4 bases; unmatched junction bases: 16.

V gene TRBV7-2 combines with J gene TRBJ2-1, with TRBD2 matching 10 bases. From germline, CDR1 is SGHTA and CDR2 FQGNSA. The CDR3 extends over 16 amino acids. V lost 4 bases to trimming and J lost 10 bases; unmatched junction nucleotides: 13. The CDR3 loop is CASSSRRLAGVGEQFF. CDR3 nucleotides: TGTGCCAGCAGCTCGAGGAGGCTAGCGGGGGTGGGGGAGCAGTTCTTC.

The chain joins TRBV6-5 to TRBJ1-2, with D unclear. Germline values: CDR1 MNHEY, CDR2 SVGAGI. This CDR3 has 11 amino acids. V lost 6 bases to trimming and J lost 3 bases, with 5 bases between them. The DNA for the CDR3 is TGTGCCAGCAGACAGTACTATGGCTACACCTTC. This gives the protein CASRQYYGYTF.

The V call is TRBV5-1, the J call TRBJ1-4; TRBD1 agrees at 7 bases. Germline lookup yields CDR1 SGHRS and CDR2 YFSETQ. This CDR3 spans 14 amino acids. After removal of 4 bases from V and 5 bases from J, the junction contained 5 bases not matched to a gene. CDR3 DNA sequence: TGCGCCAGCAGCGCGGGACAGTTGAATGAAAAACTGTTTTTT. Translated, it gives CASSAGQLNEKLFF.

CDR3 DNA: TGTGCCAGTTGGGACAGGGGGTACACAGATACGCAGTATTTT. It codes for CASWDRGYTDTQYF. The V call is TRBV19, the J call TRBJ2-3, with 11 nucleotides matching TRBD1. The V gene's germline CDR1 is LNHDA and CDR2 SQIVND (reference sequence). J gave up 2 bases and V 8 bases, and 3 bases lay outside the gene matches. This CDR3 spans 14 amino acids. Together with reference TRBV19 and TRBJ2-3, the CDR3 gives the full variable domain: DGGITQSPKYLFRKEGQNVTLSCEQNLNHDAMYWYRQDPGQGLRLIYYSQIVNDFQKGDIAEGYSVSREKKESFPLTVTSAQKNPTAFYLCASWDRGYTDTQYFGPGTRLTVL.

The CDR3 DNA reads as TGTGCCAGCAGCTTATGGGAGGGAATCGGGCTAACTGAAGCTTTCTTT. Its protein is CASSLWEGIGLTEAFF. The chain joins TRBV7-2 to TRBJ1-1; unclear D gene. The CDR3 is 16 amino acids. V was clipped by 2 bases and J by 5 bases, with 18 bases between them. Germline V lookup: CDR1 SGHTA, CDR2 FQGNSA.